This TCR beta chain was captured by sequencing in a study of fetal regulatory T cell absence and autoimmunity. Findings of the study overall: Compared with cord blood, pancreas showed oligoclonal TCR enrichment, some clones over 80-fold. In IPEX, the enrichment was taken to support antigen-driven autoimmunity before birth.

As concerns this clone: What it binds is unknown.

Using immunoSEQ multiplex PCR, the repertoire was profiled, and TCRdb retains in-frame clones only, with some absent. The sample lists 95,000 or so clones; about three quarters were seen once. V lost 5 bases, J lost 2 bases, and 4 bases lay in between. CDR1 and CDR2 (germline): MNHNS, SASEGT. The CDR3 runs to 11 residues. The clonotype comes from a male donor with IPEX syndrome. The V gene is TRBV6-1, the J gene TRBJ2-7; D is undetermined. The sequencing input was pancreas tissue. The DNA for the CDR3 is TGTGCCAGCAGTTTTCCCTACGAGCAGTACTTC. The encoded protein is CASSFPYEQYF.